The clone carrying this TCR beta chain was detected a few times. The data were obtained in a study of blood T cell repertoires in COVID-19. Across the study: From T cells, B-cell-depleted T cells, or PBMCs came the material, which was cDNA or gDNA.

In the study's own analysis: The assay estimated nucleated cells by amplifying reference gene primers. Data came from immunoSEQ multiplex PCR; TCRdb stores just in-frame clones and leaves some out. Clone size and the V and J calls come from that table; the DNA yielded D and trimming. The table shows some 220,000 clones, with about 78% occurring only once. Germline CDR1 reads SGHRS; CDR2 reads YFSETQ. After removal of 4 bases from V and 8 bases from J, the junction contained 8 bases not matched to a gene. The CDR3 is 15 residues long. Source material: peripheral blood. The chain couples TRBV5-1 to TRBJ1-4; TRBD1 aligns across 10 bases. The receptor was isolated from a woman in her seventies with acute or convalescent COVID-19. The CDR3 reads CASSTSGQGWEKLFF. CDR3 in DNA: TGCGCCAGCAGCACCTCGGGACAGGGGTGGGAAAAACTGTTTTTT. The entire variable domain, with the rest obtained from reference TRBV5-1 and TRBJ1-4, is as follows: KAGVTQTPRYLIKTRGQQVTLSCSPISGHRSVSWYQQTPGQGLQFLFEYFSETQRNKGNFPGRFSGRQFSNSRSEMNVSTLELGDSALYLCASSTSGQGWEKLFFGSGTQLSVL.